Presented here are 30 T cell receptor beta chains from one specimen sequenced in a study of human T cells and chemical hapten exposure (dated by TCRdb to the early 2020s). Reading the label with the study, this specimen's time point is: patch test 1, 2 weeks after DPC sensitization. Interpreted using the paper, the treatment or condition label stands for: therapeutic diphenylcyclopropenone sensitization with weekly scalp DPC. The method was RACE. TCRdb names NextSeq 500 as the instrument used. Using fastp at Q25 and MiXCR, TCRdb reprocessed the public reads and kept productive beta chains. CDR3 protein duplicates are merged, each entry listing the most common genes and DNA. This sample gives over 65,000 distinct CDR3 sequences in total; roughly 10% of them show up just once. Jointly, the top ten make up roughly 4.2% of the sample. The starting material was whole blood, obtained in connection with sensitization to the hapten diphenylcyclopropenone (DPC). The receptor set was obtained from a woman aged 50 to 60 with alopecia areata. Some clones in this sample may be carry-over from other donors' samples.

This chain links TRBV5-5 with TRBJ1-4; D is unclear. The CDR3 sequence is 15 residues long. Trimming removed 4 bases at V and 0 bases at J, with 10 bases between. Looked up from germline, CDR1 is SGHKS and CDR2 is YYEKEE (reference sequence). CDR3 in DNA: TGTGCCAGCAGCACATTTCCGACAACTAATGAAAAACTGTTTTTT. It specifies CASSTFPTTNEKLFF.

This clonotype occurred a few times. The rearrangement joins TRBV21-1 to TRBJ2-1; the table calls TRBD1, which could not be checked here. TRBV21-1 is a known pseudogene. This CDR3 has 14 amino acids. The CDR3 DNA sequence: TGTGCCAGCAGCAAACTCCTAGTCCTGACAGGGAAGTTCTTC. It yields the protein CASSKLLVLTGKFF.

This clonotype has a count of ten or more. The chain has TRBV2 and TRBJ1-1, with no clear D. Germline V gives CDR1 SNHLY, CDR2 FYNNEI. V lost 4 bases and J 1 base, leaving 7 bases between the germline ends. The CDR3 covers 13 residues. CDR3 region: CASSGVRNTEAFF. The CDR3 DNA reads TGTGCCAGCAGTGGAGTCAGGAACACTGAAGCTTTCTTT.

This chain links TRBV10-2 with TRBJ2-2; a weak D match, TRBD1 (6 bases). Trimming took off 7 bases at V and 0 bases at J, with 12 bases between the two ends. Germline values: CDR1 WSHSY, CDR2 SAAADI. This CDR3 contains 15 residues. CDR3 region: CASITTGTNTGELFF. CDR3 nucleotide sequence: TGCGCCAGCATAACCACAGGGACGAACACCGGGGAGCTGTTTTTT.

The J gene is TRBJ2-7, the V gene TRBV27; TRBD2 matches 8 bases. V lost 6 bases to trimming and J lost 0 bases; unmatched junction nucleotides: 10. The CDR3 contains 16 residues. Germline V gene sequence: CDR1 MNHEY, CDR2 SMNVEV (reference sequence). The CDR3 here is CASSNPRGGSSYEQYF. CDR3 DNA: TGTGCCAGCAGCAACCCCCGGGGGGGTTCCTCCTACGAGCAGTACTTC.

This clonotype appeared many times. The chain carries TRBV20-1 and TRBJ1-5, with D possibly being TRBD1 (5 bases). This CDR3 comprises 13 residues. In germline, CDR1 is DFQATT, CDR2 SNEGSKA (reference sequence). Trimming took 8 bases from V and 3 from J, leaving 14 bases between them. CDR3: CSWALGDNQPQHF. The DNA of the CDR3 is TGCAGTTGGGCCCTGGGGGACAATCAGCCCCAGCATTTT.

This clonotype was found a few times. This chain connects TRBV11-2 to TRBJ2-2; D possibly corresponds to TRBD1 (5 bases). Germline CDR1 SGHAT, CDR2 FQNNGV. V lost 7 bases to trimming and J lost 6 bases, with 18 bases between them. The CDR3 loop spans 15 amino acids. The CDR3 spells CASTLNQGFSGELFF. The CDR3, as DNA: TGTGCCAGCACCCTAAACCAGGGATTCTCCGGGGAGCTGTTTTTT.

The sample holds many counts of this clonotype. The rearrangement joins TRBV7-2 to TRBJ2-3; no definite D call. V lost 5 bases to trimming and J lost 2 bases, with 5 bases between them. This CDR3 comprises 12 residues. Germline V CDR1 and CDR2: SGHTA, FQGNSA. Written as DNA, the CDR3 is TGTGCCAGCAGCCATTTCACAGATACGCAGTATTTT. Protein product: CASSHFTDTQYF. The full variable domain, rest sourced from reference TRBV7-2 and TRBJ2-3, is GAGVSQSPSNKVTEKGKDVELRCDPISGHTALYWYRQSLGQGLEFLIYFQGNSAPDKSGLPSDRFSAERTGGSVSTLTIQRTQQEDSAVYLCASSHFTDTQYFGPGTRLTVL.

This clonotype was counted a few times. The V and J genes are TRBV5-4 and TRBJ2-2; the match to TRBD2 covers 13 bases. Germline CDR1 reads SGHNT; CDR2 reads YYREEE (reference sequence). The V gene end was trimmed by 3 bases and the J gene end by 5 bases; junction bases not matched to a gene: 7. CDR3 length: 17 residues. The CDR3 here is CASSSGLAGVKTGELFF. CDR3 nucleotides: TGTGCCAGCAGCTCAGGACTAGCGGGAGTGAAAACCGGGGAGCTGTTTTTT.

The table lists this clonotype with a few counts. The V call is TRBV29-1, the J call TRBJ2-5, with D possibly being TRBD2 (6 bases). The V gene's germline CDR1 is SQVTM and CDR2 ANQGSEA. This CDR3 spans 15 amino acids. V lost 3 bases and J lost 4, with 18 bases in between. CDR3 nucleotide sequence: TGCAGCGTTGAGGGGGACCCCCGGGGGTCAGAGACCCAGTACTTC. Translating it yields CSVEGDPRGSETQYF.

This rearrangement joins TRBV29-1 to TRBJ2-5; possible D gene TRBD2, 7 bases. Germline-derived CDR1 and CDR2 are SQVTM and ANQGSEA. The CDR3 contains 12 residues. Between the trimmed V and J ends, which lost 8 bases and 4 bases, there was a span of 14 bases. CDR3: CSPRGAGETQYF. The DNA of the CDR3 is TGCAGCCCCCGGGGGGCGGGAGAGACCCAGTACTTC.

This clonotype has at least ten counts. The chain has TRBV7-2 and TRBJ1-6; D remains unclear. The CDR3 extends over 13 amino acids. The germline V and J ends were trimmed by 1 base and 6 bases, with 4 bases remaining between them. Germline CDR1 SGHTA, CDR2 FQGNSA. CDR3 loop: CASSLGINSPLHF. For the CDR3, the DNA is TGTGCCAGCAGCTTAGGAATTAATTCACCCCTCCACTTT.

The sample holds many counts of this clonotype. The chain recombines TRBV5-1 with TRBJ1-2; D not resolved. CDR1 and CDR2 (germline): SGHRS, YFSETQ. CDR3 length: 13 residues. Trimming left V 6 bases short and J 6 bases short, with 15 bases between. This CDR3 reads CASKQGLQDGYTF. The CDR3 coding sequence is TGCGCCAGCAAACAAGGCCTTCAGGATGGCTACACCTTC.

The chain employs TRBV25-1 and TRBJ2-7; 16 bases fit TRBD2. This CDR3 has 19 amino acids. J gave up 4 bases and V 2 bases, and 11 bases lay outside the gene matches. Per the germline V gene, CDR1 is MGHDK and CDR2 is SYGVNS. The CDR3 DNA reads TGTGCCAGCAGTGAAGAAGGGACTAGCGGGAGGGCCGGGGTGTACGAGCAGTACTTC. Translation gives CASSEEGTSGRAGVYEQYF.

V and J are TRBV7-6 and TRBJ2-5, with 8 bases fitting TRBD2. The V and J ends lost 1 base and 5 bases, in that order; junction bases with no gene match: 12. Germline CDR1 SGHVS, CDR2 FNYEAQ. This CDR3 is 17 amino acids long. In DNA, the CDR3 is TGTGCCAGCAGCTTAGAAGTCCGGGAGGGCCCTCTGGAGACCCAGTACTTC. It is translated as CASSLEVREGPLETQYF.

This clonotype was recorded many times. This rearrangement joins TRBV7-9 to TRBJ1-2; D might be TRBD1 (6 bases). Germline CDR1 is SEHNR and CDR2 is FQNEAQ (reference sequence). V was cut by 0 bases and J by 9 bases, with 11 bases left in between. The CDR3 is 13 amino acids. CDR3 sequence: CASSLAGGRSYTF. The CDR3 region has the DNA TGTGCCAGCAGCTTAGCGGGGGGCCGGAGCTACACCTTC.

The rearrangement links TRBV2 to TRBJ2-6; D is undetermined. Germline CDR1 is SNHLY and CDR2 is FYNNEI. The V and J ends lost 10 bases and 0 bases respectively, with 16 bases between them. The CDR3 has 16 residues. The CDR3 DNA reads as TGTGCCACAAGTCCCTATGGCAGCTCTGGGGCCAACGTCCTGACTTTC. Translation gives CATSPYGSSGANVLTF.

In this sample, this clonotype turned up many times. CDR3 in DNA: TGTGCCAGCAGCTTAGCAAACCCCACCTACGAGCAGTACTTC. Translated: CASSLANPTYEQYF. The V call is TRBV7-6, the J call TRBJ2-7; D is uncertain. In germline, CDR1 is SGHVS, CDR2 FNYEAQ. V gave up 0 bases and J gave up 2 bases, with 8 bases separating them. This CDR3 comprises 14 residues.

The J gene is TRBJ2-1, the V gene TRBV7-2; 13 nucleotides match TRBD2. With 5 bases clipped from V and 9 bases from J, the junction kept 4 bases outside the gene matches. Germline CDR1 is SGHTA and CDR2 is FQGNSA. This CDR3 comprises 14 residues. CDR3: CASSMGLAGFEQFF. The CDR3 DNA reads TGTGCCAGCAGCATGGGACTAGCGGGGTTTGAGCAGTTCTTC.

V gene TRBV5-6 combines with J gene TRBJ1-1, with D possibly being TRBD1 (6 bases). There are 15 residues in the CDR3. Trimming cost V 1 base and J 3 bases, with 13 bases left between them. The germline CDR1 and CDR2 sequences are SGHDT and YYEEEE. CDR3: CASSLRGARDTEAFF. The CDR3 nucleotides are TGTGCCAGCAGCTTGAGGGGGGCGAGAGACACTGAAGCTTTCTTT.

Ten or more counts support this clonotype. The chain carries TRBV6-1 and TRBJ1-5; 10 nucleotides match TRBD1. The CDR3 length is 14 residues. V trimming: 6 bases; J trimming: 7 bases; junction bases outside the gene matches: 6. The V gene's germline CDR1 is MNHNS and CDR2 SASEGT. The CDR3 protein is CASSPDRGQQPQHF. The CDR3 DNA reads TGTGCCAGCAGCCCTGACAGGGGGCAACAGCCCCAGCATTTT.

This clonotype was picked up many times. The chain uses TRBV7-9 and TRBJ1-1; a weak D match, TRBD1 (5 bases). Per the germline V gene, CDR1 is SEHNR and CDR2 is FQNEAQ (reference sequence). The CDR3 runs 17 residues. Trimming removed 3 bases at V and 6 bases at J, with 23 bases between. The CDR3 DNA is TGTGCCAGCAGCTTGAGTCAGGGAGAATCTGGTTTGGCTGAAGCTTTCTTT. It yields the protein CASSLSQGESGLAEAFF. Drawing the rest from reference TRBV7-9 and TRBJ1-1, the complete variable domain is DTGVSQNPRHKITKRGQNVTFRCDPISEHNRLYWYRQTLGQGPEFLTYFQNEAQLEKSRLLSDRFSAERPKGSFSTLEIQRTEQGDSAMYLCASSLSQGESGLAEAFFGQGTRLTVV.

CDR3 coding DNA: TGTGCCAGCAGTTTCCGACAGTGGGGCTACACCTTC. This translates into CASSFRQWGYTF. The chain joins TRBV28 to TRBJ1-2, with a tentative D call TRBD1 (5 bases). Germline V gene sequence: CDR1 MDHEN, CDR2 SYDVKM. CDR3 length equals 12 residues. With 3 bases removed from V and 8 bases from J, the gap between germline ends came to 10 bases.

The gene calls are TRBV2 and TRBJ2-2; 7 bases are shared with TRBD1. With V trimmed by 2 bases and J by 4 bases, 4 bases remained unmatched. Per the germline V gene, CDR1 is SNHLY and CDR2 is FYNNEI. The CDR3 is made up of 15 amino acids. The CDR3 nucleotides read TGTGCCAGCAGTGAAAAGGGGGCGGGCACCGGGGAGCTGTTTTTT. It specifies CASSEKGAGTGELFF.

This clonotype has only a few counts. This sequence joins TRBV10-3 and TRBJ2-5; 8 bases fit TRBD1. Trimming took 5 bases from V and 2 from J; bases not matched to a gene: 1. This CDR3 contains 13 residues. CDR1 and CDR2 from the germline V gene are ENHRY and SYGVKD. The CDR3: CAISRTGQETQYF. The CDR3 coding sequence is TGTGCCATCAGTCGGACAGGGCAAGAGACCCAGTACTTC.

The chain has TRBV10-3 and TRBJ1-1; perhaps TRBD1 as D (5 bases). V lost 8 bases and J lost 1, with 20 bases in between. Germline loops: CDR1 ENHRY, CDR2 SYGVKD. CDR3 length equals 16 residues. The CDR3 DNA sequence: TGTGCCATCGGCCAATTGGGGCGTCGGGAGAACACTGAAGCTTTCTTT. It yields the protein CAIGQLGRRENTEAFF.

In this sample, this clonotype turned up many times. The gene calls are TRBV7-2 and TRBJ2-1; D not certain. The germline gives CDR1 SGHTA, CDR2 FQGNSA. V was clipped by 5 bases and J by 0 bases, with 11 bases between them. This CDR3 is built from 15 residues. The CDR3 region is CASSQGVGSYNEQFF. CDR3 bases: TGTGCCAGCAGCCAAGGCGTAGGCTCCTACAATGAGCAGTTCTTC.

The table lists this clonotype with a few counts. The rearrangement joins TRBV6-6 to TRBJ2-7; a possible D gene is TRBD1 (6 bases). Germline V gene sequence: CDR1 MNHNY, CDR2 SVGAGI (reference sequence). CDR3 size: 12 residues. V was pared by 5 bases and J by 6 bases, with 11 bases between. CDR3 residues: CASSNRAGEQYF. The DNA of the CDR3 is TGTGCCAGCAGTAACAGGGCAGGCGAGCAGTACTTC.

The table lists this clonotype with a few counts. The chain combines TRBV24-1 with TRBJ1-5, with 7 bases fitting TRBD1. V shed 4 bases and J 1 base; nucleotides not matched to a gene: 0. The CDR3 is made up of 14 amino acids. Germline values: CDR1 KGHDR, CDR2 SFDVKD. In nucleotides, the CDR3 is TGTGCCACCAGTGAGACAGGGAGCAATCAGCCCCAGCATTTT. This sequence encodes CATSETGSNQPQHF.

This clonotype was recorded a few times. This chain uses TRBV6-5 with TRBJ2-2; no reliable D call. The CDR3 is 17 amino acids. The V end lost 5 bases, the J end lost 6 bases, and 22 bases lay between the germline ends. Germline CDR1 is MNHEY and CDR2 is SVGAGI. CDR3 protein: CASSARCLSIVAGELFF. In DNA form, the CDR3 reads TGTGCCAGCAGTGCTCGTTGCCTGTCGATCGTGGCCGGGGAGCTGTTTTTT.